Sequencing of this TCR beta chain was carried out in a study of beta chain features in type 1 diabetes. Looking at the study overall: There was similarity between patients and healthy donors in age, gender and cell yields.

Whole-study findings and limits: Across all four CD4+ subsets, people with type 1 diabetes showed modestly shorter TCRB CDR3s.

As regards this clone: What it recognizes is unknown.

The study reverse transcribed the entire isolated RNA, so it sequenced expressed TCRB transcripts. Measured with immunoSEQ multiplex PCR; TCRdb has only the in-frame clones, and not every one. In the table there are about 250,000 clones, about 11% of which are singletons. Sequencing was performed on naive CD4+ T cells from blood. This TCR was recovered from a man in his thirties or forties with type 1 diabetes.

As DNA, the CDR3 is TGTGCCAGCAGCCCAAGGGGGGGCGTAAACTATGGCTACACCTTC. It encodes CASSPRGGVNYGYTF. V gene TRBV7-2 combines with J gene TRBJ1-2; perhaps TRBD1 as D (6 bases). Germline CDR1 reads SGHTA; CDR2 reads FQGNSA. The CDR3 loop spans 15 amino acids. V lost 5 bases to trimming and J lost 2 bases, with 15 bases between them.